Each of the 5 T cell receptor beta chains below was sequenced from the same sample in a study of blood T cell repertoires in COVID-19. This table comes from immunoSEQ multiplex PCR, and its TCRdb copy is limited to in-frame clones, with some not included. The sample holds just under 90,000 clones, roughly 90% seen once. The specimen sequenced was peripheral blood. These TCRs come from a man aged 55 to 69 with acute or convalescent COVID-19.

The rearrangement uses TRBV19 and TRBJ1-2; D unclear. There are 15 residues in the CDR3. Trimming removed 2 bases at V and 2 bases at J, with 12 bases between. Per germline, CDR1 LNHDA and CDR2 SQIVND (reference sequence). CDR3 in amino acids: CASSISPSRNYGYTF. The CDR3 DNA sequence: TGTGCCAGTAGTATATCCCCAAGCCGAAACTATGGCTACACCTTC.

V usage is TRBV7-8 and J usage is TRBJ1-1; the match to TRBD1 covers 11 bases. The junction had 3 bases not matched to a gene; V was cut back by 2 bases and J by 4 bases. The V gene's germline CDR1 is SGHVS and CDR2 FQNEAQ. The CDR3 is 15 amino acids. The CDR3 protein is CASSLMGTGGTEAFF. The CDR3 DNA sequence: TGTGCCAGCAGCTTAATGGGGACAGGGGGCACTGAAGCTTTCTTT.

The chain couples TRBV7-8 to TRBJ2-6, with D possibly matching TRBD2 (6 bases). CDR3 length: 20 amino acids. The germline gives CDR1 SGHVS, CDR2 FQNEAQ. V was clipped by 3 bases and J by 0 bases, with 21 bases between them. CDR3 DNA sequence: TGTGCCAGCAGCTTGGGGAGGTTTAGGACGGTATACTCTGGGGCCAACGTCCTGACTTTC. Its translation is CASSLGRFRTVYSGANVLTF.

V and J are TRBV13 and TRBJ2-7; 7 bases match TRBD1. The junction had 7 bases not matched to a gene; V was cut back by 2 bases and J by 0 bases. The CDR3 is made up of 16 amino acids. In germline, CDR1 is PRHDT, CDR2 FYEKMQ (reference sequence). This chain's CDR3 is CASSLTGVPSSYEQYF. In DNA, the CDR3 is TGTGCCAGCAGCTTAACAGGGGTACCGAGCTCCTACGAGCAGTACTTC. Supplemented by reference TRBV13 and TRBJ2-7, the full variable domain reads AAGVIQSPRHLIKEKRETATLKCYPIPRHDTVYWYQQGPGQDPQFLISFYEKMQSDKGSIPDRFSAQQFSDYHSELNMSSLELGDSALYFCASSLTGVPSSYEQYFGPGTRLTVT.

The DNA of the CDR3 is TGTGCCAGCAGCTTAGCGCGGGACAGGGGACACGAGCAGTACTTC. Translating it yields CASSLARDRGHEQYF. The rearrangement uses TRBV7-9 and TRBJ2-7; 10 bases line up with TRBD1. Trimming removed 0 bases from V and 5 bases from J; junction bases left unmatched: 4. The germline V gene has CDR1 SEHNR and CDR2 FQNEAQ (reference sequence). The CDR3 contains 15 residues. Combining the CDR3 with reference TRBV7-9 and TRBJ2-7 gives the whole variable domain DTGVSQNPRHKITKRGQNVTFRCDPISEHNRLYWYRQTLGQGPEFLTYFQNEAQLEKSRLLSDRFSAERPKGSFSTLEIQRTEQGDSAMYLCASSLARDRGHEQYFGPGTRLTVT.